This TCR beta chain stems from a study of blood T cell repertoires in COVID-19. Using immunoSEQ multiplex PCR, the repertoire was profiled, and TCRdb retains in-frame clones only, with some absent. The sample shows about 120,000 clones, roughly nine tenths of them seen only once. CDR1 MDHEN and CDR2 SYDVKM come from the germline V gene. The CDR3 extends over 13 amino acids. Trimming stripped 6 bases from V and 7 bases from J, with 15 bases between. V and J are TRBV28 and TRBJ1-1; no clear D gene. This sequence was found in a man between 65 and 85 years old with active or convalescent COVID-19. Specimen: peripheral blood. Written as DNA, the CDR3 is TGTGCCAGCAGAAGGACTGGGGTCTTTGAAGCTTTCTTT. It encodes CASRRTGVFEAFF.